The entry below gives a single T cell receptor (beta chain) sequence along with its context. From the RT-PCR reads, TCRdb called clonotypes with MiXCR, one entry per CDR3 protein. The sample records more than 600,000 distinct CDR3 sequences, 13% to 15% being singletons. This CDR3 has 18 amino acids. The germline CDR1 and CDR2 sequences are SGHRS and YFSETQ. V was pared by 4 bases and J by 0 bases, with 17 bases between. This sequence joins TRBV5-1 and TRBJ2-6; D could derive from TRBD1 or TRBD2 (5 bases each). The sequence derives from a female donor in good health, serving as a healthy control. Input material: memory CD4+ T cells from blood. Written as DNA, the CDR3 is TGCGCCAGCAGCCTACTCCGGGACGGCCTCTCTGGGGCCAACGTCCTGACTTTC. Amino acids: CASSLLRDGLSGANVLTF.